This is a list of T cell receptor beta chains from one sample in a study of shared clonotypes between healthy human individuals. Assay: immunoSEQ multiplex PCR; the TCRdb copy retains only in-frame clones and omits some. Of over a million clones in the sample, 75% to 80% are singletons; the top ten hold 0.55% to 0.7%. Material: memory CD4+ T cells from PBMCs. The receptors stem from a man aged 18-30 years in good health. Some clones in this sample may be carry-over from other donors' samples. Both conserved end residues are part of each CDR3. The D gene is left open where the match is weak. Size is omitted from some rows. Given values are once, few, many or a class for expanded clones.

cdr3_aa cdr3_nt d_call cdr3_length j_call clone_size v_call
CASSPLTQGQPQHF TGTGCCAGCAGTCCCCTGACACAGGGCCAGCCCCAGCATTTT . 14 TRBJ1-5 . TRBV28
CASSLVSSGSTDTQYF TGTGCCAGCAGCTTAGTTTCTAGCGGGAGCACAGATACGCAGTATTTT TRBD2 16 TRBJ2-3 once TRBV7-2
CASSPYRESSYEQYF TGTGCCAGCAGCCCGTACAGGGAATCATCCTACGAGCAGTACTTC . 15 TRBJ2-7 once TRBV6-1
CASSRRDSLQETQYF TGTGCCAGCTCACGCCGGGACTCACTACAAGAGACCCAGTACTTC . 15 TRBJ2-5 . TRBV18
CASRQAGTAFF TGTGCCAGCAGGCAAGCCGGGACAGCTTTCTTT . 11 TRBJ1-1 . TRBV6-6
CASSVRDSSGEQFF TGTGCCAGCAGTGTCCGGGACTCCTCGGGGGAGCAGTTCTTC . 14 TRBJ2-1 . TRBV27
CAWSVGVQETQYF TGTGCCTGGAGTGTCGGCGTCCAAGAGACCCAGTACTTC . 13 TRBJ2-5 once TRBV30
CASRPGQGNYGYTF TGTGCCAGCAGACCCGGACAGGGAAACTATGGCTACACCTTC TRBD1 14 TRBJ1-2 . TRBV6-5
CASSIGQGNTGELFF TGCGCCAGCAGCATAGGACAGGGGAACACCGGGGAGCTGTTTTTT TRBD1 15 TRBJ2-2 . TRBV5-1
CASSGDSLGGNTIYF TGTGCCAGCAGCGGAGACAGCCTGGGAGGAAACACCATATATTTT . 15 TRBJ1-3 once TRBV9
CASRTAGVDEKLFF TGCGCCAGCAGGACGGCAGGGGTGGACGAAAAACTGTTTTTT . 14 TRBJ1-4 . TRBV5-1
CASSLVQGGEQFF TGTGCCAGCAGCTTAGTCCAGGGTGGTGAGCAGTTCTTC . 13 TRBJ2-1 once TRBV7-2
CASSSTPSAGADTQYF TGCGCCAGCAGCTCTACCCCGAGTGCGGGAGCAGATACGCAGTATTTT TRBD2 16 TRBJ2-3 . TRBV5-1
CAWSPRLWTKIYEQYF TGTGCCTGGAGTCCACGACTCTGGACAAAGATCTACGAGCAGTACTTC . 16 TRBJ2-7 . TRBV30
CASSERDGGNGNQPQHF TGTGCCAGCAGTGAACGGGACGGGGGCAACGGCAATCAGCCCCAGCATTTT . 17 TRBJ1-5 once TRBV6-1
CASSPDSVYGYTF TGTGCCAGCTCACCAGATTCCGTGTATGGCTACACCTTC . 13 TRBJ1-2 . TRBV18
CASSQISMDEQFF TGTGCCAGCAGCCAAATAAGTATGGATGAGCAGTTCTTC . 13 TRBJ2-1 . TRBV14
CASSLEGSGEKLFF TGTGCCAGCAGCTTGGAGGGGAGTGGGGAAAAACTGTTTTTT . 14 TRBJ1-4 . TRBV5-5
CASSQEVGLPNAGDTQYF TGCGCCAGCAGCCAAGAAGTTGGACTCCCCAATGCAGGTGATACGCAGTATTTT . 18 TRBJ2-3 . TRBV4-3
CASSRGVSNQPQHF TGCGCCAGCAGTCGTGGGGTTAGCAATCAGCCCCAGCATTTT . 14 TRBJ1-5 . TRBV10-1
CASSTSQGAGFRGYTF TGTGCCAGCAGTACATCTCAGGGGGCGGGTTTTAGGGGCTACACCTTC TRBD1 16 TRBJ1-2 . TRBV27
CASSAGTGTSTDTQYF TGTGCCAGCAGCGCCGGGACAGGGACTAGCACAGATACGCAGTATTTT TRBD1 16 TRBJ2-3 . TRBV9
CASLDRGVYGYTF TGTGCCAGCCTGGACAGGGGGGTCTATGGCTACACCTTC TRBD1 13 TRBJ1-2 . TRBV2
CASSLRQGGSNQPQHF TGTGCCAGCAGCTTAAGACAGGGAGGTAGCAATCAGCCCCAGCATTTT TRBD1 16 TRBJ1-5 . TRBV7-8
CASSSGGTGFYEQYF TGCGCCAGCAGCTCAGGGGGGACAGGGTTCTACGAGCAGTACTTC TRBD1 15 TRBJ2-7 . TRBV5-1
CAWSVGGAYGYTF TGTGCCTGGAGTGTAGGGGGAGCCTATGGCTACACCTTC . 13 TRBJ1-2 . TRBV30